The T cell receptor beta chain under discussion was sequenced for a study of blood T cell repertoires in COVID-19. Study context: Some COVID-19 samples were acute and others convalescent; all came from the United States, Italy and Spain. Nucleic acid was either cDNA or gDNA, and it came from T cells, B-cell-depleted T cells, or PBMCs.

The count of this clone is one. As handled by the study authors: Amplification of reference gene primers was used by the study to estimate nucleated cell counts. The assay was immunoSEQ multiplex PCR, and TCRdb's table has in-frame clones only and misses some. V and J calls and clone size are as listed in that table; D and trimming were resolved from the DNA. The table records around 220,000 clones, around 86% of them present only once. The source is a man in his forties or fifties with acute or convalescent COVID-19. The sequencing input was peripheral blood.

CDR3 amino acids: CASSKGVSGANVLTF. The CDR3, as DNA: TGCGCCAGCAGCAAGGGGGTTTCTGGGGCCAACGTCCTGACTTTC. This chain uses TRBV10-1 with TRBJ2-6; possible D gene TRBD1, 6 bases. Germline CDR1 and CDR2: WNHNN and SYGVQD (reference sequence). The V end was cut by 6 bases, the J end by 1 base, with 10 bases between. The CDR3 is 15 amino acids.